A selection of T cell receptor beta chains follows, all from one sample in a study of blood T cell repertoires in COVID-19. Libraries were prepared by immunoSEQ multiplex PCR; TCRdb keeps only in-frame clonotypes and omits some of them. The data hold 110,000 to 150,000 clones, with 88% observed a single time. Sequencing was performed on peripheral blood. The source of these receptors is a man in his fifties or sixties with active or convalescent COVID-19. Each CDR3 is given with its conserved first and last residue. D genes are given only for firm matches. Only part of the rows carry a size: once, few, many, or a class if the clone is expanded.

size: -; D: TRBD2; J: TRBJ2-2; V: TRBV5-4; CDR3: CASRPGTRSTGELFF; DNA: TGTGCCAGCAGGCCTGGGACTAGGAGCACCGGGGAGCTGTTTTTT
size: -; D: -; J: TRBJ2-7; V: TRBV6-5; CDR3: CASSFRDTHSYEQYF; DNA: TGTGCCAGCAGTTTCCGGGACACTCACTCCTACGAGCAGTACTTC
size: -; D: TRBD2; J: TRBJ2-1; V: TRBV28; CDR3: CASSFQGLAGINEQFF; DNA: TGTGCCAGCAGTTTCCAGGGACTAGCGGGAATCAATGAGCAGTTCTTC
size: few; D: -; J: TRBJ2-7; V: TRBV6-2/TRBV6-3; CDR3: CASSYSRYEQYF; DNA: TGTGCCAGCAGTTACTCGCGTTACGAGCAGTACTTC
size: -; D: -; J: TRBJ1-6; V: TRBV10-3; CDR3: CAISESGGRSNSPLHF; DNA: TGTGCCATCAGTGAGTCGGGGGGTCGTAGTAATTCACCCCTCCACTTT
size: -; D: -; J: TRBJ2-7; V: TRBV27; CDR3: CASSPAESSYEQYF; DNA: TGTGCCAGCAGTCCAGCGGAAAGCTCCTACGAGCAGTACTTC
size: -; D: -; J: TRBJ2-7; V: TRBV5-1; CDR3: CASSLDPRQGGEQYF; DNA: TGCGCCAGCAGCTTGGACCCTCGGCAGGGAGGCGAGCAGTACTTC
size: -; D: -; J: TRBJ2-5; V: TRBV7-9; CDR3: CASSLPIRVPETQYF; DNA: TGTGCCAGCAGCTTACCCATCAGGGTCCCTGAGACCCAGTACTTC
size: once; D: -; J: TRBJ2-7; V: TRBV19; CDR3: CASSIDPGSYEQYF; DNA: TGTGCCAGTAGTATAGACCCAGGGTCCTACGAGCAGTACTTC
size: few; D: TRBD1; J: TRBJ2-7; V: TRBV10-3; CDR3: CAIRDRGYNYEQYF; DNA: TGTGCCATCAGGGACAGGGGGTATAACTACGAGCAGTACTTC
size: -; D: TRBD2; J: TRBJ2-2; V: TRBV5-4; CDR3: CASSLAGSGVTGELFF; DNA: TGTGCCAGCAGCTTGGCCGGTAGCGGGGTCACCGGGGAGCTGTTTTTT
size: few; D: TRBD2; J: TRBJ2-3; V: TRBV27; CDR3: CASSLSLAGDTQYF; DNA: TGTGCCAGCAGTTTATCTCTAGCGGGAGATACGCAGTATTTT
size: -; D: TRBD1; J: TRBJ2-7; V: TRBV4-1; CDR3: CASSLSTGPYEQYF; DNA: TGCGCCAGCAGCCTATCGACAGGGCCCTACGAGCAGTACTTC
size: -; D: TRBD1; J: TRBJ2-5; V: TRBV6-5; CDR3: CASRGQLQETQYF; DNA: TGTGCCAGCAGGGGACAGCTCCAAGAGACCCAGTACTTC
size: -; D: TRBD1; J: TRBJ1-2; V: TRBV19; CDR3: CASSIGGTGGNYGYTF; DNA: TGTGCCAGTAGTATTGGTGGGACAGGCGGAAACTATGGCTACACCTTC
size: -; D: TRBD2; J: TRBJ2-2; V: TRBV7-2; CDR3: CASSHQPGGVIRELFF; DNA: TGTGCCAGCAGCCATCAACCGGGAGGGGTGATCAGGGAGCTGTTTTTT
size: -; D: -; J: TRBJ1-6; V: TRBV19; CDR3: CASSARTGGPPLHF; DNA: TGTGCCAGTAGTGCCCGAACCGGGGGTCCACCCCTCCACTTT
size: -; D: TRBD1; J: TRBJ1-2; V: TRBV19; CDR3: CASTQLGTGLYGYTF; DNA: TGTGCCAGTACCCAGCTAGGGACAGGCCTCTATGGCTACACCTTC
size: few; D: TRBD2; J: TRBJ2-1; V: TRBV24-1; CDR3: CATSDGGLAESYNEQFF; DNA: TGTGCCACCAGTGATGGAGGACTAGCGGAGTCCTACAATGAGCAGTTCTTC
size: -; D: -; J: TRBJ1-1; V: TRBV29-1; CDR3: CSVGARANTEAFF; DNA: TGCAGCGTTGGGGCCAGGGCAAACACTGAAGCTTTCTTT
size: -; D: TRBD1; J: TRBJ2-3; V: TRBV28; CDR3: CASSSPGQGTDTQYF; DNA: TGTGCCAGCAGTTCTCCGGGACAGGGCACAGATACGCAGTATTTT
size: -; D: TRBD2; J: TRBJ2-1; V: TRBV27; CDR3: CASSFRLAVNNEQFF; DNA: TGTGCCAGCAGTTTTCGACTAGCGGTCAACAATGAGCAGTTCTTC
size: -; D: -; J: TRBJ2-7; V: TRBV19; CDR3: CASSLRRDVSSYEQYF; DNA: TGTGCCAGTAGTCTACGGAGGGACGTAAGCTCCTACGAGCAGTACTTC
size: -; D: -; J: TRBJ2-6; V: TRBV7-2; CDR3: CASSHQPGGPGANVLTF; DNA: TGTGCCAGCAGCCATCAACCCGGGGGACCTGGGGCCAACGTCCTGACTTTC
size: -; D: TRBD1; J: TRBJ2-5; V: TRBV15; CDR3: CATSRAGQVQETQYF; DNA: TGTGCCACCAGCAGAGCGGGACAGGTCCAAGAGACCCAGTACTTC
size: -; D: TRBD1; J: TRBJ1-5; V: TRBV6-5; CDR3: CASSYSTGGNQPQHF; DNA: TGTGCCAGCAGTTACTCGACAGGGGGCAATCAGCCCCAGCATTTT
size: -; D: TRBD1; J: TRBJ2-7; V: TRBV5-1; CDR3: CASSLSGQDYEQYF; DNA: TGCGCCAGCAGCCTGAGCGGACAGGACTACGAGCAGTACTTC
size: -; D: -; J: TRBJ2-3; V: TRBV5-1; CDR3: CASRLQGVTDTQYF; DNA: TGCGCCAGCAGATTACAAGGAGTTACAGATACGCAGTATTTT
size: -; D: TRBD2; J: TRBJ2-4; V: TRBV15; CDR3: CATSTLGGRSKNIQYF; DNA: TGTGCCACCAGCACCTTAGGCGGGAGAAGCAAAAACATTCAGTACTTC
size: once; D: TRBD2; J: TRBJ2-3; V: TRBV7-3; CDR3: CASSSKIGTRQYF; DNA: TGTGCCAGCAGCTCCAAGATCGGGACTAGGCAGTATTTT
size: -; D: TRBD2; J: TRBJ2-3; V: TRBV10-2; CDR3: CASSPSGRTDTQYF; DNA: TGCGCCAGCAGTCCTAGCGGGAGAACAGATACGCAGTATTTT
size: -; D: -; J: TRBJ1-5; V: TRBV5-6; CDR3: CASSFYDAQPQHF; DNA: TGTGCCAGCAGCTTCTACGATGCTCAGCCCCAGCATTTT
size: -; D: -; J: TRBJ2-7; V: TRBV24-1; CDR3: CATSDAGGYEQYF; DNA: TGTGCCACCAGTGACGCGGGCGGATACGAGCAGTACTTC
size: -; D: TRBD2; J: TRBJ2-2; V: TRBV9; CDR3: CASSVGVAGGPVPGTGELFF; DNA: TGTGCCAGCAGCGTCGGAGTAGCGGGAGGGCCAGTACCGGGGACCGGGGAGCTGTTTTTT
size: -; D: -; J: TRBJ2-7; V: TRBV4-1; CDR3: CASSQDLRQNYEQYF; DNA: TGCGCCAGCAGCCAAGATCTTAGACAAAACTACGAGCAGTACTTC